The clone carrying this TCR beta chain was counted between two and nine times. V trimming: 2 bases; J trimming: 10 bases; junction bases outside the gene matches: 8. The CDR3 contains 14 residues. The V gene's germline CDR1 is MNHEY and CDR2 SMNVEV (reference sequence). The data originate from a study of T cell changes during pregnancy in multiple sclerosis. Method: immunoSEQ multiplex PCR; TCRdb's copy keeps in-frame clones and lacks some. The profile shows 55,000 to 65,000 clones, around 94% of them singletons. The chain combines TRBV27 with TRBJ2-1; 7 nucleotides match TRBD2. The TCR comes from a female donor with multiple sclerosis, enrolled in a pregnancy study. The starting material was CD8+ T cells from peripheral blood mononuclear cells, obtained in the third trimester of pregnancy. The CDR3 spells CASSLAGVIWEQFF. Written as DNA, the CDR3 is TGTGCCAGCAGTTTAGCGGGAGTAATATGGGAGCAGTTCTTC.